The rows below give T cell receptor beta chains drawn from one sample of a study of blood T cell repertoires in COVID-19. Profiled with immunoSEQ multiplex PCR; TCRdb holds only in-frame clones, not every one. This table has around 220,000 clones, about 93% appearing once. Sequencing input: PBMCs or T cells enriched from blood (not recorded which). The source is a young woman who had recovered from COVID-19. Both conserved end residues are trimmed from each CDR3. Each record gives: CDR3 length, clone size, V gene, J gene, CDR3 protein. Clone size is stated in some rows and not others, as once, few, many or a class when expanded.

CDR3 length: 12; clone size: -; V gene: TRBV11-2; J gene: TRBJ2-1; CDR3 protein: ASSLAGVYNEQF
CDR3 length: 16; clone size: -; V gene: TRBV21-1; J gene: TRBJ2-7; CDR3 protein: ASSKNPGTSGRAFEQY
CDR3 length: 10; clone size: -; V gene: TRBV2; J gene: TRBJ1-2; CDR3 protein: ASSGEGYGYT
CDR3 length: 12; clone size: -; V gene: TRBV5-1; J gene: TRBJ2-3; CDR3 protein: ASSLGTSADTQY
CDR3 length: 12; clone size: -; V gene: TRBV13; J gene: TRBJ1-2; CDR3 protein: ASSLAQGTYGYT
CDR3 length: 11; clone size: -; V gene: TRBV14; J gene: TRBJ2-3; CDR3 protein: ASSQESLDTQY
CDR3 length: 9; clone size: -; V gene: TRBV12-3/TRBV12-4; J gene: TRBJ1-1; CDR3 protein: ASTRATEAF
CDR3 length: 13; clone size: -; V gene: TRBV7-9; J gene: TRBJ2-5; CDR3 protein: ASSTDRDFQETQY
CDR3 length: 12; clone size: -; V gene: TRBV6-5; J gene: TRBJ2-7; CDR3 protein: ASRSDRWDYEQY
CDR3 length: 12; clone size: -; V gene: TRBV3-1/TRBV3-2; J gene: TRBJ1-1; CDR3 protein: ASSQGGENTEAF
CDR3 length: 11; clone size: -; V gene: TRBV5-4; J gene: TRBJ1-1; CDR3 protein: ASSLAGFTEAF
CDR3 length: 11; clone size: once; V gene: TRBV7-3; J gene: TRBJ2-2; CDR3 protein: ASSPRETGELF
CDR3 length: 14; clone size: -; V gene: TRBV24-1; J gene: TRBJ2-1; CDR3 protein: ATSDSGLAGVDEQF
CDR3 length: 12; clone size: -; V gene: TRBV4-1; J gene: TRBJ2-3; CDR3 protein: ASSQVLITDTQY
CDR3 length: 14; clone size: -; V gene: TRBV28; J gene: TRBJ2-7; CDR3 protein: ASSLSPASPRPEQY
CDR3 length: 14; clone size: -; V gene: TRBV6-6; J gene: TRBJ2-5; CDR3 protein: ASSPTGTGDQETQY
CDR3 length: 16; clone size: -; V gene: TRBV5-4; J gene: TRBJ2-2; CDR3 protein: ASSFRGSGGAGIGELF
CDR3 length: 12; clone size: once; V gene: TRBV19; J gene: TRBJ2-7; CDR3 protein: ASSMDRGLGEQY
CDR3 length: 11; clone size: -; V gene: TRBV3-1/TRBV3-2; J gene: TRBJ2-7; CDR3 protein: ASSQAGTEEQY
CDR3 length: 13; clone size: -; V gene: TRBV6-1; J gene: TRBJ2-2; CDR3 protein: ASSERKRETGELF
CDR3 length: 11; clone size: once; V gene: TRBV6-5; J gene: TRBJ1-2; CDR3 protein: ASIVSGGYGYT
CDR3 length: 13; clone size: -; V gene: TRBV6-2/TRBV6-3; J gene: TRBJ2-3; CDR3 protein: ASSLLAGGPDTQY
CDR3 length: 12; clone size: -; V gene: TRBV5-1; J gene: TRBJ2-3; CDR3 protein: ASSRRVSTDTQY
CDR3 length: 12; clone size: -; V gene: TRBV18; J gene: TRBJ2-7; CDR3 protein: ASSPSGSSYEQY
CDR3 length: 14; clone size: once; V gene: TRBV5-1; J gene: TRBJ1-2; CDR3 protein: ASSLGPSDGGYGYT
CDR3 length: 13; clone size: -; V gene: TRBV18; J gene: TRBJ1-1; CDR3 protein: ASSPPGGVNTEAF
CDR3 length: 13; clone size: -; V gene: TRBV9; J gene: TRBJ2-1; CDR3 protein: ASSARTSLNNEQF
CDR3 length: 13; clone size: -; V gene: TRBV5-1; J gene: TRBJ2-5; CDR3 protein: ASSPGGGSAETQY
CDR3 length: 14; clone size: once; V gene: TRBV9; J gene: TRBJ2-7; CDR3 protein: ASSVEASGGVYEQY
CDR3 length: 10; clone size: -; V gene: TRBV7-3; J gene: TRBJ2-5; CDR3 protein: ASSKDRAPQY
CDR3 length: 12; clone size: -; V gene: TRBV25-1; J gene: TRBJ1-1; CDR3 protein: ASNGGLLGTEAF
CDR3 length: 15; clone size: -; V gene: TRBV18; J gene: TRBJ1-2; CDR3 protein: ASSPPGQGRPNYGYT
CDR3 length: 13; clone size: -; V gene: TRBV28; J gene: TRBJ2-7; CDR3 protein: ASSLGSGFAYEQY
CDR3 length: 12; clone size: -; V gene: TRBV19; J gene: TRBJ1-2; CDR3 protein: ASSVTGISHGYT
CDR3 length: 12; clone size: -; V gene: TRBV11-2; J gene: TRBJ1-4; CDR3 protein: ASRRQGADEKLF
CDR3 length: 11; clone size: -; V gene: TRBV9; J gene: TRBJ1-1; CDR3 protein: ASSVPGNTEAF
CDR3 length: 13; clone size: -; V gene: TRBV11-2; J gene: TRBJ2-5; CDR3 protein: ASSLHRDSQETQY
CDR3 length: 12; clone size: -; V gene: TRBV28; J gene: TRBJ2-7; CDR3 protein: ASSYRGRSYEQY
CDR3 length: 12; clone size: -; V gene: TRBV5-4; J gene: TRBJ1-6; CDR3 protein: ASSFQGGGSPLH
CDR3 length: 11; clone size: -; V gene: TRBV2; J gene: TRBJ1-2; CDR3 protein: ASSGQKNYGYT
CDR3 length: 12; clone size: -; V gene: TRBV6-2/TRBV6-3; J gene: TRBJ2-1; CDR3 protein: ASSRGESYNEQF
CDR3 length: 13; clone size: -; V gene: TRBV7-9; J gene: TRBJ1-2; CDR3 protein: ASSLDPAGRDGYT
CDR3 length: 15; clone size: -; V gene: TRBV28; J gene: TRBJ1-2; CDR3 protein: ASSSTQDGTGGYGYT
CDR3 length: 11; clone size: -; V gene: TRBV9; J gene: TRBJ1-1; CDR3 protein: ASSARDRGAAF
CDR3 length: 10; clone size: once; V gene: TRBV28; J gene: TRBJ1-2; CDR3 protein: ASRVANYGYT
CDR3 length: 11; clone size: -; V gene: TRBV7-9; J gene: TRBJ1-1; CDR3 protein: ASKKGENTEAF
CDR3 length: 13; clone size: -; V gene: TRBV4-2; J gene: TRBJ1-3; CDR3 protein: ASSQGQADRNTIY
CDR3 length: 13; clone size: -; V gene: TRBV3-1/TRBV3-2; J gene: TRBJ1-3; CDR3 protein: ASSYLVGAGNTIY
CDR3 length: 13; clone size: -; V gene: TRBV10-3; J gene: TRBJ2-5; CDR3 protein: AISESRRGKETQY
CDR3 length: 15; clone size: -; V gene: TRBV10-1; J gene: TRBJ2-7; CDR3 protein: ASSESRGRRSSYEQY